This T cell receptor beta chain was identified during a study of OX40 agonist ivuxolimab in advanced cancers. Study observations and caveats: Clones of CD4+ and CD8+ blood T cells grew by week 6 at doses of 0.1 to 3.0 mg/kg.

The CDR3 is 15 amino acids. Sequencing was performed with immunoSEQ multiplex PCR; in TCRdb, only in-frame clones are kept and a portion is missing. The table lists fewer than 40,000 clones, approximately 90% of them singletons. In the case of this clone: Its antigen is not identified.

This sequence joins TRBV21-1 and TRBJ1-1; no DNA check was done on the table's D call, TRBD1. TRBV21-1 is a pseudogene locus. Source: CD4+ or CD8+ T cells sorted from blood, taken in a trial of the OX40 agonist ivuxolimab. The receptor was derived from an adult with an advanced solid tumor such as melanoma, head and neck, liver or kidney cancer. The CDR3 nucleotides read TGTGCCAGCAGCAGGGCAGGGCCTGGGAACACTGAAGCTTTCTTT. It yields the protein CASSRAGPGNTEAFF.